The 2 T cell receptor beta chains presented below share a single source sample, sequenced in a study of patients and donors after allogeneic stem cell transplantation. TCRdb ran MiXCR on the RT-PCR reads and lists one entry per CDR3 protein. The sample lists about 2,600 distinct CDR3 sequences; over 8% were seen once. Sequencing was performed on blood, either unsorted or a sorted T cell fraction (not recorded which). Receptors originate from a human donor who was either an allogeneic HSCT recipient or a stem cell or donor lymphocyte infusion donor (not recorded which). It is not recorded whose cells these are; they may come from a transplant donor.

CDR3 region: CASSPPGRSNEKLFF. The CDR3 DNA reads as TGTGCCAGCTCACCCCCGGGACGATCAAATGAAAAACTGTTTTTT. The rearrangement uses TRBV18 and TRBJ1-4, with D perhaps matching TRBD1 (5 bases). Germline values: CDR1 KGHSH, CDR2 LQKENI. The length of the CDR3 is 15 residues. The V gene lost 3 bases and the J gene lost 5 bases, with 13 bases spanning the gap.

The CDR3 loop reads CASSAPFRLAVYNEQFF. Here the CDR3 DNA reads TGTGCCAGCAGCGCCCCGTTTAGACTAGCGGTATACAATGAGCAGTTCTTC. The V gene is TRBV7-9, the J gene TRBJ2-1; 9 nucleotides line up with TRBD2. CDR3 length: 17 residues. CDR1 SEHNR and CDR2 FQNEAQ come from the germline V gene (reference sequence). Unmatched junction bases numbered 12, after V lost 5 bases and J lost 4 bases.